This T cell receptor (beta chain) originates from a study of T-cell reconstitution after alpha-beta-depleted transplantation in children. TCRbeta library preparation incorporated unique molecular identifiers. TCRdb called the PCR reads again in MiXCR, with one record for every CDR3 protein. The repertoire consists of hundreds of thousands of distinct CDR3 sequences, with under 15% occurring once and the leading ten covering approximately 2%. This clonotype is a singleton in its sample. The antigen is unknown. CDR3 length: 14 residues. The V segment lost 9 bases and the J segment 3 bases; nucleotides outside the gene matches: 5. Per germline, CDR1 MDHEN and CDR2 SYDVKM. Overall study results and limits: The authors attributed T-cell counts and diversity one year after transplant mostly to newly produced T cells. TCRbeta diversity was high at day 60 in some patients (a result of surviving recipient T cells and thymic progenitors). In patients about two months after transplant, alpha-beta T cells reportedly arose from several hundred expanded graft clones.

The specimen was PBMCs, mostly from graft donor cells, collected 360 days after TCRalphabeta/CD19-depleted stem cell transplant. V and J are TRBV28 and TRBJ2-1; TRBD1 matches at 10 bases. The TCR was taken from a male patient aged 5 to 17 who had a stem cell transplant for acute myeloid leukemia, so the T cells may come from the graft donor. The CDR3: CASTGTGVYNEQFF. The CDR3 DNA is TGTGCCAGTACCGGGACAGGGGTCTACAATGAGCAGTTCTTC.